The 18 T cell receptor beta chains below were found in one sample sequenced in a study of blood T cell repertoires in COVID-19 (dated by TCRdb to 2018 to 2021). The library was built by means of the immunoSEQ multiplex PCR assay. This immuneACCESS table, as held by TCRdb, lists in-frame sequences with V and J called but not all clones. Of the missing ones, under half trace to an unresolved V gene in checked studies; the others have no known cause. The sample table shows 98,000 or so clones, and 70% to 85% are seen once. Of the sample, approximately 3.4% falls within the top ten clones. Sample: peripheral blood. Receptors originate from a woman aged 80 or older with active or convalescent COVID-19.

The rearrangement links TRBV6-5 to TRBJ1-2, with 8 bases matching TRBD1. The CDR3 runs 14 residues. J lost 9 bases, V lost 7 bases, and 13 bases had no gene match. Germline CDR1 and CDR2: MNHEY and SVGAGI. The CDR3 region is CASTRQGFPNRYTF. For the CDR3, the DNA is TGTGCCAGCACCAGACAGGGGTTCCCTAATCGCTACACCTTC.

This clone is a singleton in its sample. The V call is TRBV6-2 or TRBV6-3, the J call TRBJ2-1, with 10 nucleotides matching TRBD2. CDR1 MNHEY and CDR2 SVGEGT come from the germline V gene. V trimming: 2 bases; J trimming: 7 bases; junction bases outside the gene matches: 17. CDR3 size: 19 residues. This CDR3 is CASSYPPFRLAGVGNEQFF. The CDR3 DNA is TGTGCCAGCAGTTACCCCCCCTTTAGGCTAGCGGGAGTAGGAAATGAGCAGTTCTTC.

The chain is built from TRBV11-3 and TRBJ2-1; D perhaps matches TRBD2 (7 bases). Trimming stripped 5 bases from V and 6 bases from J, with 23 bases between. This CDR3 is 17 amino acids long. CDR1 is SGHNT, CDR2 YENEEA, per germline. The CDR3 reads CASSAGGGPNHPNEQFF. CDR3 bases: TGTGCCAGCAGCGCTGGGGGGGGGCCAAACCACCCCAATGAGCAGTTCTTC.

This chain joins TRBV7-8 and TRBJ2-2; 9 nucleotides agree with TRBD2. The CDR3 has 14 amino acids. Trimming removed 6 bases from V and 4 bases from J; junction bases left unmatched: 3. Germline values: CDR1 SGHVS, CDR2 FQNEAQ. The CDR3 protein is CASRGSGSTGELFF. The CDR3 nucleotides are TGTGCCAGCAGGGGTAGCGGGAGCACCGGGGAGCTGTTTTTT. Variable domain in full (rest from reference TRBV7-8 and TRBJ2-2): GAGVSQSPRYKVAKRGQDVALRCDPISGHVSLFWYQQALGQGPEFLTYFQNEAQLDKSGLPSDRFFAERPEGSVSTLKIQRTQQEDSAVYLCASRGSGSTGELFFGEGSRLTVL.

The chain has TRBV28 and TRBJ2-7; D perhaps matches TRBD1 (6 bases). Trimming removed 3 bases at V and 2 bases at J, with 14 bases between. CDR3 length equals 15 residues. The V gene's germline CDR1 is MDHEN and CDR2 SYDVKM. The CDR3 region has the DNA TGTGCCAGCAGTTTCCCCCTACAGGGTACCTACGAGCAGTACTTC. Protein sequence: CASSFPLQGTYEQYF.

V and J are TRBV27 and TRBJ2-2, with 8 bases identical to TRBD1. Germline-derived CDR1 and CDR2 are MNHEY and SMNVEV (reference sequence). The V segment lost 5 bases and the J segment 10 bases; nucleotides outside the gene matches: 3. The CDR3 spans 12 residues. In DNA form, the CDR3 reads TGTGCCAGCAGTATGACAGGGGTGGAGCTGTTTTTT. Amino acid sequence: CASSMTGVELFF.

The chain is built from TRBV9 and TRBJ2-7; D unresolved. Deletions cut 3 bases from V and 9 bases from J, with 16 bases between. Per the germline V gene, CDR1 is SGDLS and CDR2 is YYNGEE. This CDR3 contains 13 residues. Written as DNA, the CDR3 is TGTGCCAGCAGCGCACCCCCCGAGTTGGTGCAGTACTTC. As protein: CASSAPPELVQYF.

V gene TRBV10-2 combines with J gene TRBJ1-2; 10 bases are a match to TRBD1. The CDR3 runs 13 residues. Germline V gene lookup returns CDR1 WSHSY and CDR2 SAAADI. Losses at the gene ends were 8 bases for V and 6 bases for J; bases not matched to a gene: 6. Written as DNA, the CDR3 is TGCGCCAGCGGAGAGACAGGGGGCAATGGCTACACCTTC. Protein: CASGETGGNGYTF.

V usage is TRBV12-3 or TRBV12-4 and J usage is TRBJ2-7; no reliable D call. V was shortened by 5 bases and J by 6 bases, with 5 bases between the two germline ends. CDR3 length: 10 amino acids. CDR3 in DNA: TGTGCCAGCAGTGGCCGCGAGCAGTACTTC. Protein product: CASSGREQYF.

The chain carries TRBV28 and TRBJ2-4; D possibly corresponds to TRBD1 (5 bases). The CDR3 is 15 residues long. V shed 4 bases and J shed 4 bases, with 14 bases lying between them. Germline assignment: CDR1 MDHEN and CDR2 SYDVKM. The CDR3 protein is CASSSPTVPKNIQYF. CDR3 DNA sequence: TGTGCCAGCAGTTCACCGACAGTTCCGAAAAACATTCAGTACTTC.

The chain links TRBV29-1 to TRBJ1-1, with 7 bases that match TRBD1. Germline V gives CDR1 SQVTM, CDR2 ANQGSEA. The CDR3 sequence is 12 residues long. J was trimmed by 5 bases and V by 7 bases; bases with no gene match: 7. DNA for the CDR3: TGCAGCGCTGGACAGGTTGTAACTGAAGCTTTCTTT. Translating gives CSAGQVVTEAFF.

The chain is built from TRBV3-1 (or the pseudogene TRBV3-2) and TRBJ1-2; unclear D gene. The germline gives CDR1 LGHDT, CDR2 YNNKEL (reference sequence). The CDR3 runs 14 residues. Trimming pared 1 base from V and 4 bases from J, leaving 10 bases between. CDR3 sequence reads: CASSQGAGSYGYTF. In DNA form, the CDR3 reads TGTGCCAGCAGCCAAGGGGCCGGAAGCTATGGCTACACCTTC.

The CDR3 DNA follows: TGTGCCAGCACTAGGGGAAGGGCCCCCGATACGCAGTATTTT. Residues: CASTRGRAPDTQYF. The chain links TRBV5-4 to TRBJ2-3, with D perhaps matching TRBD1 (5 bases). The length of the CDR3 is 14 residues. The V gene lost 6 bases and the J gene lost 6 bases, with 17 bases spanning the gap. Germline CDR1 and CDR2: SGHNT and YYREEE (reference sequence).

The J gene is TRBJ1-4, the V gene TRBV30; TRBD1 might be the D (5 bases). The germline V and J ends were trimmed by 3 bases and 8 bases, with 19 bases remaining between them. From germline, CDR1 is GTSNPN and CDR2 SVGIG (reference sequence). The CDR3 contains 15 residues. CDR3 protein: CAWSLRRGDGEKLFF. CDR3 nucleotides: TGTGCCTGGAGCCTCCGGAGGGGCGACGGGGAAAAACTGTTTTTT.

The chain employs TRBV5-1 and TRBJ2-2; 7 positions agree with TRBD1. V was pared by 6 bases and J by 3 bases, with 11 bases of the junction left unmatched. CDR1 is SGHRS and CDR2 is YFSETQ in the germline V gene. The CDR3 spans 16 residues. The CDR3 sequence is CASTIPKGADTGELFF. The CDR3 coding sequence is TGCGCCAGCACAATCCCGAAGGGGGCGGACACCGGGGAGCTGTTTTTT.

The DNA for the CDR3 is TGTGCCAGCAGTGTCGGGAACACTGAAGCTTTCTTT. Translated: CASSVGNTEAFF. The genes are TRBV2 and TRBJ1-1; D call uncertain. There are 12 residues in the CDR3. The germline gives CDR1 SNHLY, CDR2 FYNNEI. Trimming pared 4 bases from V and 1 base from J, leaving 4 bases between.

V and J are TRBV7-6 and TRBJ2-1, with TRBD2 matching over 12 bases. After removal of 0 bases from V and 4 bases from J, the junction contained 1 base not matched to a gene. The germline CDR1 and CDR2 sequences are SGHVS and FNYEAQ. This CDR3 has 16 residues. CDR3 in amino acids: CASSLATSGGYNEQFF. The CDR3 nucleotides are TGTGCCAGCAGCTTAGCGACTAGCGGGGGATACAATGAGCAGTTCTTC. The full variable domain, rest sourced from reference TRBV7-6 and TRBJ2-1, is GAGVSQSPRYKVTKRGQDVALRCDPISGHVSLYWYRQALGQGPEFLTYFNYEAQQDKSGLPNDRFSAERPEGSISTLTIQRTEQRDSAMYRCASSLATSGGYNEQFFGPGTRLTVL.

The chain employs TRBV24-1 and TRBJ2-5; tentatively, D is TRBD2 (5 bases). Between the trimmed V and J ends, which lost 0 bases and 4 bases, there was a span of 11 bases. The CDR3 has 15 amino acids. Per the germline V gene, CDR1 is KGHDR and CDR2 is SFDVKD. Here the CDR3 reads CATSDLTGGRETQYF. CDR3 nucleotide sequence: TGTGCCACCAGTGATTTGACGGGCGGGCGAGAGACCCAGTACTTC.